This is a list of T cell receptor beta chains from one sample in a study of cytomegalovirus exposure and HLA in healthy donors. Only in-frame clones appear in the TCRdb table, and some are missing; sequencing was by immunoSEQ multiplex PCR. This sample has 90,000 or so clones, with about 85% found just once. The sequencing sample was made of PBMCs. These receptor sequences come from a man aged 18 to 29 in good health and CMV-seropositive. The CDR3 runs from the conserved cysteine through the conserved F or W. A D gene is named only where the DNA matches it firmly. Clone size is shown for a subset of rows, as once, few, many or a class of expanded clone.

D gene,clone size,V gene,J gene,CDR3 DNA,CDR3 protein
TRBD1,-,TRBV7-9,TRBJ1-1,TGTGCCAGCAGCCGAGGGACAGGGTGGGGGAACACTGAAGCTTTCTTT,CASSRGTGWGNTEAFF
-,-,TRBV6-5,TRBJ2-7,TGTGCCAGCAGTTACGAGGGGGGACTATACGAGCAGTACTTC,CASSYEGGLYEQYF
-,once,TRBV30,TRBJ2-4,TGTGCCTGGAGTGAAGCGGCTGGCATTCAGTACTTC,CAWSEAAGIQYF
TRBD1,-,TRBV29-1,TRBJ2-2,TGCAGCGTTGCGAGCGGACAGGGGATTACGAACACCGGGGAGCTGTTTTTT,CSVASGQGITNTGELFF
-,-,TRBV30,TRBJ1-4,TGTGCCGGACTTCTTCTTGATGAAAAACTGTTTTTT,CAGLLLDEKLFF
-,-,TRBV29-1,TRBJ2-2,TGCAGCGTTGTGGGGGGGGTCCGGGACACCGACACCGGGGAGCTGTTTTTT,CSVVGGVRDTDTGELFF
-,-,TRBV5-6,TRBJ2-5,TGTGCCAGCAGCGAGGGCCGATGGAATCGAGAAGAGACCCAGTACTTC,CASSEGRWNREETQYF
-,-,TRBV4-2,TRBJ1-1,TGTGCCAGCAGCCAACCTAGGCAGGGCACTGAAGCTTTCTTT,CASSQPRQGTEAFF
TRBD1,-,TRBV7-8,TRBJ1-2,TGTGCCAGCAGCCCTCGGACAGGGCGTGGCTACACCTTC,CASSPRTGRGYTF
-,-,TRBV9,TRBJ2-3,TGTGCCAGCAGCGCCAGACTCTTCACAGATACGCAGTATTTT,CASSARLFTDTQYF
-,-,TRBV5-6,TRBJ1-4,TGTGCCAGCAGCTTGGCCCAGTCAGGTGAAAAACTGTTTTTT,CASSLAQSGEKLFF
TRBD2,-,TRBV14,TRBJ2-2,TGTGCCAGCAGCCGATTGCTGGGGACTAGCGGGAGACAGAGGAGCGGGGAGCTGTTTTTT,CASSRLLGTSGRQRSGELFF
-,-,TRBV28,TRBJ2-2,TGTGCCAGCAGTTTACCGGGGATAAACACCGGGGAGCTGTTTTTT,CASSLPGINTGELFF
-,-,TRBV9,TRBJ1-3,TGTGCCAGCGGAGGCTCCAGCTCTGGAAACACCATATATTTT,CASGGSSSGNTIYF
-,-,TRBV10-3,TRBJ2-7,TGTGCCACAAAAGAGGAGGAGGGTTCCTACGAGCAGTACTTC,CATKEEEGSYEQYF
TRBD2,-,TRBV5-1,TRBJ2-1,TGCGCCAGCAGCCTCTCCCCGCCCGGGGGGGCCCGGGAGCAGTTCTTC,CASSLSPPGGAREQFF
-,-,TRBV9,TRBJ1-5,TGTGCCAGCAGCCCGGCCCTAGGCAAGCCCCAGCATTTT,CASSPALGKPQHF
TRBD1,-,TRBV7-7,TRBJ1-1,TGTGCCAGCAGCCGGGACAGTAACACTGAAGCTTTCTTT,CASSRDSNTEAFF
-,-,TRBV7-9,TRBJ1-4,TGTGCCAGCAGGGAAGGTGGAGCTAATGAAAAACTGTTTTTT,CASREGGANEKLFF
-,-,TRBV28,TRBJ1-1,TGTGCCAGCAGTTTGGGGCAGGGAGGAACTGAAGCTTTCTTT,CASSLGQGGTEAFF
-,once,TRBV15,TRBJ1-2,TGTGCCACCAGCAGAGACCGACAGAGAAACTATGGCTACACCTTC,CATSRDRQRNYGYTF
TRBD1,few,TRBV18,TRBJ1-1,TGTGCCAGCTCACCGGGACAGGGTGGCACTGAAGCTTTCTTT,CASSPGQGGTEAFF
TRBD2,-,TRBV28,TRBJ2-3,TGTGCCAGCAGTTTCCCGACTAGCGGGAGTAGCACAGATACGCAGTATTTT,CASSFPTSGSSTDTQYF
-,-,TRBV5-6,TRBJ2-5,TGTGCCAGCAGCTTGTACTACCCCCCTCCAGAGACCCAGTACTTC,CASSLYYPPPETQYF
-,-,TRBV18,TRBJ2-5,TGTGCCAGCTCACCGGCCCAGGGGCAAGAGACCCAGTACTTC,CASSPAQGQETQYF
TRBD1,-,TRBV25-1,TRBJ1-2,TGTGCCAGCAGTGAATCGGACAGGCGCTATGGCTACACCTTC,CASSESDRRYGYTF
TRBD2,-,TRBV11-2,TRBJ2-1,TGTGCCAGCAGCGCCGGGACTAGCGTAGGCAATGAGCAGTTCTTC,CASSAGTSVGNEQFF
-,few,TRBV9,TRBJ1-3,TGTGCCAGCAGCTTTGGACAGCCATCTGGAAACACCATATATTTT,CASSFGQPSGNTIYF
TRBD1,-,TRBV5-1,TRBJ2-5,TGCGCCAGCAGCTGGGGGACAGCGTTACAAGAGACCCAGTACTTC,CASSWGTALQETQYF
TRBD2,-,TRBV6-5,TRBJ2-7,TGTGCCAGCAGTTACTCGGCTAGCGGGAGCTACGAGCAGTACTTC,CASSYSASGSYEQYF
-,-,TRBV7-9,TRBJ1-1,TGTGCCAGCAAGGAGGGCCAGGCCAACACTGAAGCTTTCTTT,CASKEGQANTEAFF
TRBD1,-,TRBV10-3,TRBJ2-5,TGTGCCATCAGTATACAGGGGGCTGGGGAGACCCAGTACTTC,CAISIQGAGETQYF
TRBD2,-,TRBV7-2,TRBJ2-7,TGTGCCAGCAGCCTGACTAGCGGGAGTGGCGAGCAGTACTTC,CASSLTSGSGEQYF
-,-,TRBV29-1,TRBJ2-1,TGCAGCGTTGGGTCGGGTTTGGGAGGCAATGAGCAGTTCTTC,CSVGSGLGGNEQFF
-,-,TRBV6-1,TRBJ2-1,TGTGCCAGCAGTGAATACCCGATCACTGCATACAATGAGCAGTTCTTC,CASSEYPITAYNEQFF
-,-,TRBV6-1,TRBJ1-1,TGTGCCAGCAGTCCCACAGGCTTGGGTGAAGCTTTCTTT,CASSPTGLGEAFF
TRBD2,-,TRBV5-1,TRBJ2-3,TGCGCCAGCAGCTTGCTACTAGCGGGAGAAGATACGCAGTATTTT,CASSLLLAGEDTQYF
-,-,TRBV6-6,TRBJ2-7,TGTGCCAGCAGTTACTCGTCCAGGGGAACCTACGAGCAGTACTTC,CASSYSSRGTYEQYF
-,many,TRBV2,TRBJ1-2,TGTGCCAGCAGTGACGAGGGCAGAGGTGGCTACACCTTC,CASSDEGRGGYTF
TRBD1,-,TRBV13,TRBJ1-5,TGTGCCAGCAGCCCACCTACAATTAGGGCAGGGGGCGGTCAGCCCCAGCATTTT,CASSPPTIRAGGGQPQHF
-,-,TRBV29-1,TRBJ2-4,TGCAGCGTGTTACTCCCTAGCGAGAACATTCAGTACTTC,CSVLLPSENIQYF
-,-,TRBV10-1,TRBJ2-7,TGCGCCAGCAGCGAGGACAGCGTTTCCTACGAGCAGTACTTC,CASSEDSVSYEQYF
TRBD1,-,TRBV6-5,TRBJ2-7,TGTGCCAGCGGGGGACAGTACTACGAGCAGTACTTC,CASGGQYYEQYF
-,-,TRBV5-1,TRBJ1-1,TGCGCCAGCAGCTTCGGTCAGAACACTGAAGCTTTCTTT,CASSFGQNTEAFF
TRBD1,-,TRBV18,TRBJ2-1,TGTGCCAGCTCACCGGTTTTACAGGGGCGCAATGAGCAGTTCTTC,CASSPVLQGRNEQFF
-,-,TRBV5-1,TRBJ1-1,TGCGCCAGCAGCTTGGACAGGGTTGGATACACTGAAGCTTTCTTT,CASSLDRVGYTEAFF
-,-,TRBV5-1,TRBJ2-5,TGCGCCAGCAGCTTGGCCGAGACTCCCCCCTCGACCCAGTACTTC,CASSLAETPPSTQYF
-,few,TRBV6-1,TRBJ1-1,TGTGCCGCCGGGGTCGGGAGAATGAACACTGAAGCTTTCTTT,CAAGVGRMNTEAFF
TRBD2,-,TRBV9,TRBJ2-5,TGTGCCAGCAGCGTGGGCGGGAGTCTGATGTGGGAGACCCAGTACTTC,CASSVGGSLMWETQYF
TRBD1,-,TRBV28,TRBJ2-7,TGTGCCAGCAAAGGTGGGACAGTCTCCTTTTTGTACGAGCAGTACTTC,CASKGGTVSFLYEQYF
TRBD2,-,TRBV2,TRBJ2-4,TGTGCCAGCGCTGATGTCGGACTAGCGGATAACATTCAGTACTTC,CASADVGLADNIQYF
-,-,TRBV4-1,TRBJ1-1,TGCGCCAGCAGCCGCGGGATATACACTGAAGCTTTCTTT,CASSRGIYTEAFF
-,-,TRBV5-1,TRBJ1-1,TGCGCCAGCAGCTTGGCTGCAGAAAAAGCTTTCTTT,CASSLAAEKAFF